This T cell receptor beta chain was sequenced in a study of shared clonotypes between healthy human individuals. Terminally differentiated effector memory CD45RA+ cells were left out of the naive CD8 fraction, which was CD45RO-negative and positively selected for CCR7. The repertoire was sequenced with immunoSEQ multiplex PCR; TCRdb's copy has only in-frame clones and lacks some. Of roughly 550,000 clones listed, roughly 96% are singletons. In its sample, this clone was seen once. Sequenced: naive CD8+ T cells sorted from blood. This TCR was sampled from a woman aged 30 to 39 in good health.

CDR3 region: CASSLAGPDTQYF. The CDR3 DNA sequence: TGTGCCAGCAGTCTAGCGGGGCCAGATACGCAGTATTTT. The chain has TRBV28 and TRBJ2-3; 9 nucleotides agree with TRBD2. V shed 5 bases, J shed 4 bases, and the junction held 1 base outside the gene matches. The CDR3 loop spans 13 amino acids. CDR1 is MDHEN and CDR2 is SYDVKM in the germline V gene. Based on the CDR3 plus reference TRBV28 and TRBJ2-3, the full variable domain is DVKVTQSSRYLVKRTGEKVFLECVQDMDHENMFWYRQDPGLGLRLIYFSYDVKMKEKGDIPEGYSVSREKKERFSLILESASTNQTSMYLCASSLAGPDTQYFGPGTRLTVL.